The rows below give T cell receptor beta chains drawn from one sample of a study of blood T cell repertoires in COVID-19. Profiled with immunoSEQ multiplex PCR; TCRdb holds only in-frame clones, not every one. The data hold about 43,000 clones, with 88% observed a single time. The sample was peripheral blood. These receptors came from a human donor in a cohort sampled during active COVID-19. The CDR3 runs from the conserved cysteine through the conserved F or W. Each record gives: D gene, J gene, V gene, clone size, CDR3 protein, CDR3 DNA. D genes are given only for firm matches. Clone size is given for some rows only: seen once, a few or many times, or a class if the clone is expanded.

D gene: .; J gene: TRBJ2-2; V gene: TRBV7-6; clone size: .; CDR3 protein: CASSLSSNTGELFF; CDR3 DNA: TGTGCCAGCAGCTTATCTTCTAACACCGGGGAGCTGTTTTTT
D gene: .; J gene: TRBJ2-7; V gene: TRBV2; clone size: .; CDR3 protein: CASSGERYEQYF; CDR3 DNA: TGTGCCAGCAGTGGGGAGCGCTACGAGCAGTACTTC
D gene: .; J gene: TRBJ1-1; V gene: TRBV30; clone size: .; CDR3 protein: CAWSVNRESAEAFF; CDR3 DNA: TGTGCCTGGAGTGTAAACAGGGAGTCCGCTGAAGCTTTCTTT
D gene: TRBD1; J gene: TRBJ1-2; V gene: TRBV28; clone size: .; CDR3 protein: CASSVTGLAGYTF; CDR3 DNA: TGTGCCAGCAGTGTGACAGGGCTGGCTGGCTACACCTTC
D gene: TRBD2; J gene: TRBJ2-3; V gene: TRBV5-8; clone size: once; CDR3 protein: CASSLGLAGTTDTQYF; CDR3 DNA: TGTGCCAGCAGCTTGGGACTAGCGGGGACCACAGATACGCAGTATTTT
D gene: .; J gene: TRBJ2-3; V gene: TRBV27; clone size: .; CDR3 protein: CASSLGRGRTDTQYF; CDR3 DNA: TGTGCCAGCAGTTTGGGGCGGGGGCGCACAGATACGCAGTATTTT
D gene: TRBD2; J gene: TRBJ2-7; V gene: TRBV10-3; clone size: .; CDR3 protein: CATRPPGGSYEQYF; CDR3 DNA: TGTGCCACCAGACCCCCGGGAGGTTCCTACGAGCAGTACTTC
D gene: TRBD1; J gene: TRBJ1-1; V gene: TRBV3-1/TRBV3-2; clone size: .; CDR3 protein: CASSTGTGLNTEAFF; CDR3 DNA: TGTGCCAGCAGCACCGGGACAGGATTGAACACTGAAGCTTTCTTT
D gene: .; J gene: TRBJ2-3; V gene: TRBV6-4; clone size: few; CDR3 protein: CASSDSSQGSTDTQYF; CDR3 DNA: TGTGCCAGCAGTGACTCCTCTCAGGGGAGCACAGATACGCAGTATTTT
D gene: TRBD2; J gene: TRBJ2-1; V gene: TRBV7-8; clone size: .; CDR3 protein: CASSLAGREVDEQFF; CDR3 DNA: TGTGCCAGCAGCTTAGCCGGGCGGGAGGTCGATGAGCAGTTCTTC
D gene: .; J gene: TRBJ1-2; V gene: TRBV19; clone size: .; CDR3 protein: CASSIAETVGYTF; CDR3 DNA: TGTGCCAGTAGTATAGCAGAGACAGTCGGCTACACCTTC
D gene: TRBD1; J gene: TRBJ1-2; V gene: TRBV2; clone size: few; CDR3 protein: CASRDRGHPERYGYTF; CDR3 DNA: TGTGCCAGTAGAGACAGGGGTCACCCAGAACGGTATGGCTACACCTTC
D gene: TRBD1; J gene: TRBJ1-3; V gene: TRBV18; clone size: few; CDR3 protein: CASSPPGQYSGNTIYF; CDR3 DNA: TGTGCCAGCTCACCGCCGGGACAGTACTCTGGAAACACCATATATTTT
D gene: .; J gene: TRBJ2-5; V gene: TRBV28; clone size: .; CDR3 protein: CASSIQGRETQYF; CDR3 DNA: TGTGCCAGCAGTATACAGGGGAGGGAGACCCAGTACTTC
D gene: TRBD2; J gene: TRBJ2-3; V gene: TRBV28; clone size: once; CDR3 protein: CASAVGAGVIADTQYF; CDR3 DNA: TGTGCCAGCGCGGTCGGAGCGGGAGTCATCGCAGATACGCAGTATTTT
D gene: .; J gene: TRBJ2-1; V gene: TRBV15; clone size: once; CDR3 protein: CATRDPSVLSYNEQFF; CDR3 DNA: TGTGCCACCAGAGACCCTAGCGTCCTCTCCTACAATGAGCAGTTCTTC
D gene: .; J gene: TRBJ1-1; V gene: TRBV4-1; clone size: .; CDR3 protein: CASSQGSGGEAFF; CDR3 DNA: TGCGCCAGCAGCCAAGGGTCGGGGGGAGAAGCTTTCTTT
D gene: .; J gene: TRBJ1-1; V gene: TRBV2; clone size: .; CDR3 protein: CASTGGPSNTEAFF; CDR3 DNA: TGTGCCAGCACTGGAGGGCCCTCTAACACTGAAGCTTTCTTT
D gene: TRBD1; J gene: TRBJ2-7; V gene: TRBV25-1; clone size: few; CDR3 protein: CASSARTGSSYEQYF; CDR3 DNA: TGTGCCAGCAGTGCGCGGACAGGGAGCTCCTACGAGCAGTACTTC
D gene: .; J gene: TRBJ2-7; V gene: TRBV10-1; clone size: few; CDR3 protein: CASSESRSSYEQYF; CDR3 DNA: TGCGCCAGCAGTGAGTCCCGCAGTTCCTACGAGCAGTACTTC
D gene: TRBD1; J gene: TRBJ2-6; V gene: TRBV27; clone size: .; CDR3 protein: CASSSFDRARSGANVLTF; CDR3 DNA: TGTGCCAGCAGTTCATTCGACAGGGCCAGGTCTGGGGCCAACGTCCTGACTTTC
D gene: TRBD1; J gene: TRBJ1-4; V gene: TRBV11-2; clone size: .; CDR3 protein: CASSRTDRTNEKLFF; CDR3 DNA: TGTGCCAGCAGCCGAACGGACAGGACTAATGAAAAACTGTTTTTT
D gene: .; J gene: TRBJ2-3; V gene: TRBV10-1; clone size: .; CDR3 protein: CASSEPGASGFTDTQYF; CDR3 DNA: TGCGCCAGCAGTGAGCCGGGGGCTAGCGGATTCACAGATACGCAGTATTTT
D gene: TRBD2; J gene: TRBJ2-1; V gene: TRBV27; clone size: medium-sized; CDR3 protein: CASSPGLAGQVF; CDR3 DNA: TGTGCCAGCAGTCCGGGACTAGCGGGGCAGGTCTTC
D gene: TRBD1; J gene: TRBJ1-3; V gene: TRBV19; clone size: .; CDR3 protein: CASSLGPLRGRTIYF; CDR3 DNA: TGTGCCAGTAGTCTCGGACCTCTCAGGGGGCGAACCATATATTTT
D gene: .; J gene: TRBJ2-7; V gene: TRBV4-1; clone size: .; CDR3 protein: CASSQSLALIREQYF; CDR3 DNA: TGCGCCAGCAGCCAATCCCTAGCCCTAATCCGTGAGCAGTACTTC
D gene: TRBD1; J gene: TRBJ1-6; V gene: TRBV12-3/TRBV12-4; clone size: .; CDR3 protein: CASSLQGETPLHF; CDR3 DNA: TGTGCCAGCAGTTTACAGGGGGAGACGCCCCTCCACTTT
D gene: TRBD2; J gene: TRBJ2-5; V gene: TRBV14; clone size: .; CDR3 protein: CASSPSSGGTQYF; CDR3 DNA: TGTGCCAGCAGCCCTTCGTCGGGGGGGACCCAGTACTTC
D gene: .; J gene: TRBJ1-1; V gene: TRBV2; clone size: .; CDR3 protein: CASNTGLRTEAFF; CDR3 DNA: TGTGCCAGCAATACAGGGTTGCGCACTGAAGCTTTCTTT
D gene: TRBD2; J gene: TRBJ2-1; V gene: TRBV28; clone size: .; CDR3 protein: CASTTLRENEQFF; CDR3 DNA: TGTGCCAGCACCACACTGCGGGAGAACGAGCAGTTCTTC
D gene: TRBD1; J gene: TRBJ1-2; V gene: TRBV4-1; clone size: .; CDR3 protein: CASSQSGTGFSYGYTF; CDR3 DNA: TGCGCCAGCAGCCAATCCGGGACAGGGTTTTCCTATGGCTACACCTTC
D gene: .; J gene: TRBJ2-5; V gene: TRBV4-2; clone size: .; CDR3 protein: CASSQDGLASQETQYF; CDR3 DNA: TGTGCCAGCAGCCAAGATGGGCTAGCGTCCCAAGAGACCCAGTACTTC
D gene: TRBD1; J gene: TRBJ1-2; V gene: TRBV6-5; clone size: .; CDR3 protein: CASTSSPGGYGYTF; CDR3 DNA: TGTGCCAGCACCTCGAGCCCAGGGGGGTATGGCTACACCTTC
D gene: TRBD2; J gene: TRBJ2-1; V gene: TRBV28; clone size: .; CDR3 protein: CSSGRASSYNEQFF; CDR3 DNA: TGTTCTAGCGGGAGGGCCTCCTCCTACAATGAGCAGTTCTTC
D gene: .; J gene: TRBJ2-1; V gene: TRBV25-1; clone size: .; CDR3 protein: CASLAGTSLYNEQFF; CDR3 DNA: TGTGCCAGCTTAGCCGGGACATCACTTTACAATGAGCAGTTCTTC
D gene: TRBD1; J gene: TRBJ1-4; V gene: TRBV25-1; clone size: .; CDR3 protein: CASRDRGKNEKLFF; CDR3 DNA: TGTGCCAGCAGAGACAGGGGGAAAAATGAAAAACTGTTTTTT
D gene: .; J gene: TRBJ1-1; V gene: TRBV7-3; clone size: .; CDR3 protein: CASSTDQGSEAFF; CDR3 DNA: TGTGCCAGCAGCACGGACCAGGGCTCTGAAGCTTTCTTT
D gene: .; J gene: TRBJ1-1; V gene: TRBV11-3; clone size: .; CDR3 protein: CASSLSAARHTEAFF; CDR3 DNA: TGTGCCAGCAGCTTAAGTGCTGCGCGCCACACTGAAGCTTTCTTT
D gene: .; J gene: TRBJ2-7; V gene: TRBV27; clone size: .; CDR3 protein: CASSLSGYEQYF; CDR3 DNA: TGTGCCAGCAGTTTATCCGGGTACGAGCAGTACTTC
D gene: .; J gene: TRBJ1-2; V gene: TRBV30; clone size: .; CDR3 protein: CAWSRNRVGYTF; CDR3 DNA: TGTGCCTGGAGTCGGAACAGGGTTGGCTACACCTTC
D gene: TRBD1; J gene: TRBJ2-7; V gene: TRBV5-1; clone size: .; CDR3 protein: CASSLATGQGPPYEQYF; CDR3 DNA: TGCGCCAGCAGCTTGGCCACAGGACAGGGTCCCCCCTACGAGCAGTACTTC
D gene: .; J gene: TRBJ2-1; V gene: TRBV21-1; clone size: .; CDR3 protein: CASSRGTSGADNEQFF; CDR3 DNA: TGTGCCAGCAGCCGCGGGACTAGCGGAGCAGACAATGAGCAGTTCTTC
D gene: TRBD1; J gene: TRBJ1-2; V gene: TRBV5-1; clone size: .; CDR3 protein: CASSSDRADYGYTF; CDR3 DNA: TGCGCCAGCAGCTCTGACAGGGCTGACTATGGCTACACCTTC
D gene: TRBD2; J gene: TRBJ2-7; V gene: TRBV3-1/TRBV3-2; clone size: .; CDR3 protein: CASSQALAGVSYEQYF; CDR3 DNA: TGTGCCAGCAGCCAGGCACTAGCGGGGGTCTCCTACGAGCAGTACTTC
D gene: .; J gene: TRBJ2-3; V gene: TRBV6-4; clone size: .; CDR3 protein: CASSEQLTDTDTQYF; CDR3 DNA: TGTGCCAGCAGTGAACAACTGACAGACACAGATACGCAGTATTTT
D gene: .; J gene: TRBJ2-5; V gene: TRBV18; clone size: .; CDR3 protein: CASSPPSVGRGGETQYF; CDR3 DNA: TGTGCCAGCTCACCACCGAGCGTTGGGCGGGGTGGAGAGACCCAGTACTTC
D gene: TRBD1; J gene: TRBJ2-2; V gene: TRBV7-9; clone size: .; CDR3 protein: CASRFGGQENTGELFF; CDR3 DNA: TGTGCCAGCAGGTTTGGGGGACAGGAGAACACCGGGGAGCTGTTTTTT
D gene: TRBD2; J gene: TRBJ2-3; V gene: TRBV14; clone size: .; CDR3 protein: CASNRAGTTDTQYF; CDR3 DNA: TGTGCCAGCAACCGAGCGGGAACCACAGATACGCAGTATTTT
D gene: TRBD1; J gene: TRBJ1-5; V gene: TRBV19; clone size: .; CDR3 protein: CASNRQGASNQPQHF; CDR3 DNA: TGTGCCAGTAATCGACAGGGGGCCAGCAATCAGCCCCAGCATTTT